The present TCR beta chain was sequenced within a study of cytomegalovirus exposure and HLA in healthy donors. The CDR3 covers 13 residues. V dropped 4 bases and J dropped 1 base, with 7 bases sitting between them. Germline V gives CDR1 GTSNPN, CDR2 SVGIG (reference sequence). Worth noting for this clone: The antigen is undetermined.

13 Jbeta primers and 60 Vbeta primers were used for the PCR. Method: immunoSEQ multiplex PCR; TCRdb's copy keeps in-frame clones and lacks some. The sample lists about 180,000 clones; 76% were seen once. Study-wide findings and caveats: A later analysis found most CMV-associated TCR beta chains apparently HLA-restricted. There were some V segments, including TRBV6-2 and TRBV6-3, excluded as indistinguishable.

This receptor was obtained from a man aged 18 to 30 in good health and CMV-seronegative. This chain joins TRBV30 and TRBJ2-2, with D perhaps TRBD1 (6 bases). Material: PBMCs. The CDR3, as DNA: TGTGCCTGGAAAGGGGGGAACACCGGGGAGCTGTTTTTT. Amino acids: CAWKGGNTGELFF.